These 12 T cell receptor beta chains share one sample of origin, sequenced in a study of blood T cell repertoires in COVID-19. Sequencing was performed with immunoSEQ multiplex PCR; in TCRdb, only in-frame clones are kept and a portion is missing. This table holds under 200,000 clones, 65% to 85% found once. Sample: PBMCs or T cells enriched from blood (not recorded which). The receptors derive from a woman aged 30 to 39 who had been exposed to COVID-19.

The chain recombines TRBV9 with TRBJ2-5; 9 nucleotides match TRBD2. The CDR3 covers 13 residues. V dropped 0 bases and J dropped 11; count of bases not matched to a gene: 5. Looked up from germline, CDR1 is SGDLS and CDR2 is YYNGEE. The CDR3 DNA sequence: TGTGCCAGCAGCGTAGAGAGCGGGGGGCCGCAGTACTTC. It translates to CASSVESGGPQYF. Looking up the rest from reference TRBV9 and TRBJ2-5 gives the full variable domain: DSGVTQTPKHLITATGQRVTLRCSPRSGDLSVYWYQQSLDQGLQFLIQYYNGEERAKGNILERFSAQQFPDLHSELNLSSLELGDSALYFCASSVESGGPQYFGPGTRLLVL.

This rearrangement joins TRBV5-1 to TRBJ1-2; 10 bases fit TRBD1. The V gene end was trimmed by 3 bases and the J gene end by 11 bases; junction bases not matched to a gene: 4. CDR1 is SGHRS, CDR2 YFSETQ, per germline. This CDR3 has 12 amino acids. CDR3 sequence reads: CASSSTGGGYTF. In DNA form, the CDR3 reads TGCGCCAGCAGCTCGACAGGGGGCGGGTACACCTTC.

This chain's CDR3 is CATNDRPHQPQHF. The CDR3 region has the DNA TGCGCCACCAACGACAGGCCTCATCAGCCCCAGCATTTT. The rearrangement links TRBV10-2 to TRBJ1-5, with D possibly being TRBD1 (6 bases). CDR3 size: 13 residues. Germline lookup yields CDR1 WSHSY and CDR2 SAAADI. Trimming took 10 bases from V and 5 from J, leaving 15 bases between them.

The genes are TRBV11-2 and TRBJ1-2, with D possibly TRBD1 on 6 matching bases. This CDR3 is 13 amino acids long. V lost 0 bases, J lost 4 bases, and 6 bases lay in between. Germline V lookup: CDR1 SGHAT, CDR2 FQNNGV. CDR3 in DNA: TGTGCCAGCAGCTTAGACAGGGGCTATGGCTACACCTTC. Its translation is CASSLDRGYGYTF.

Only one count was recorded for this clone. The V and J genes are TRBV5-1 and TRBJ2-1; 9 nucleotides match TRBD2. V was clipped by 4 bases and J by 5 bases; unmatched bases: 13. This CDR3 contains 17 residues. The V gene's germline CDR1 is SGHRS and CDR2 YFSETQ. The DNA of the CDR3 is TGCGCCAGCAGCCGAATACTTAGCGGGGGTGGCGACAATGAGCAGTTCTTC. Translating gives CASSRILSGGGDNEQFF.

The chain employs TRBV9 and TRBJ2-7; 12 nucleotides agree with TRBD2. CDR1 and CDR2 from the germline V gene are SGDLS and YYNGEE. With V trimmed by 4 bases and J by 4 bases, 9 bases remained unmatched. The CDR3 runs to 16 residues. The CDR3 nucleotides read TGTGCCAGCAGCCCGTCTAGCGGGGGGGCCAGTTACGAGCAGTACTTC. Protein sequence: CASSPSSGGASYEQYF. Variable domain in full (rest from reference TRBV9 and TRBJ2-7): DSGVTQTPKHLITATGQRVTLRCSPRSGDLSVYWYQQSLDQGLQFLIQYYNGEERAKGNILERFSAQQFPDLHSELNLSSLELGDSALYFCASSPSSGGASYEQYFGPGTRLTVT.

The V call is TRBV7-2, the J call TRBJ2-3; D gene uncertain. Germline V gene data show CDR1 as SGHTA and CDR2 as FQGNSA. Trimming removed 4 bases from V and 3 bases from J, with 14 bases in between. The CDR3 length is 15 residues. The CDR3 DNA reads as TGTGCCAGCAGCTCCATATTTAGTTCTACAGATACGCAGTATTTT. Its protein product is CASSSIFSSTDTQYF.

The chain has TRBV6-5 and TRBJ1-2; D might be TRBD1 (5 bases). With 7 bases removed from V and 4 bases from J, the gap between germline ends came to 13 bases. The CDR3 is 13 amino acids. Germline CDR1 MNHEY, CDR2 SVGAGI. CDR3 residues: CASNAPDSYGYTF. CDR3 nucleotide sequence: TGTGCCAGCAACGCGCCTGACAGCTATGGCTACACCTTC.

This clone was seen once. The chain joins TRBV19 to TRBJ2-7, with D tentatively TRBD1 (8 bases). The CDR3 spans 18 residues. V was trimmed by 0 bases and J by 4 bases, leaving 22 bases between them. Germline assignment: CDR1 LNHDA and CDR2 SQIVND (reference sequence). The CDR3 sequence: CASSIDPPDRAGAYEQYF. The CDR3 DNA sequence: TGTGCCAGTAGTATAGACCCCCCGGACAGGGCGGGGGCGTACGAGCAGTACTTC.

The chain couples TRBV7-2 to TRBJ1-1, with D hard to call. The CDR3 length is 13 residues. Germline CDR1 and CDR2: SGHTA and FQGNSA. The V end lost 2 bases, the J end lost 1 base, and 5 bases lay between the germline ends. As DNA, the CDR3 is TGTGCCAGCAGCTTATCAGGGAACACTGAAGCTTTCTTT. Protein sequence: CASSLSGNTEAFF.

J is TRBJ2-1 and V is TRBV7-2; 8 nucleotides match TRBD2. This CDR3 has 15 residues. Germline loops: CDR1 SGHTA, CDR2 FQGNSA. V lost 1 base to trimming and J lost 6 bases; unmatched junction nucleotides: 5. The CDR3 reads CASSLGRGGFNEQFF. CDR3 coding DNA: TGTGCCAGCAGCTTAGGTCGCGGGGGGTTCAATGAGCAGTTCTTC.

The CDR3: CASSIAGPVRAGEQFF. The CDR3 DNA reads TGTGCCAGTAGTATAGCAGGGCCCGTTAGGGCTGGGGAGCAGTTCTTC. The V and J genes are TRBV19 and TRBJ2-1, with D possibly TRBD1 on 5 matching bases. Germline V CDR1 and CDR2: LNHDA, SQIVND (reference sequence). Trimming cost V 1 base and J 10 bases, with 20 bases left between them. There are 16 residues in the CDR3. Full variable domain (rest looked up from reference TRBV19 and TRBJ2-1): DGGITQSPKYLFRKEGQNVTLSCEQNLNHDAMYWYRQDPGQGLRLIYYSQIVNDFQKGDIAEGYSVSREKKESFPLTVTSAQKNPTAFYLCASSIAGPVRAGEQFFGPGTRLTVL.